This is a list of T cell receptor beta chains from one sample in a study of control samples from healthy donors and cancer patients. Data came from immunoSEQ multiplex PCR; TCRdb stores just in-frame clones and leaves some out. The top ten clones hold about 11% of a sample with more than 110,000 clones, around nine tenths of them seen once. Specimen: blood. These receptors all come from a young man in good health. The CDR3 runs from the conserved cysteine through the conserved F or W. Each record gives: J gene, clone size, V gene, D gene, CDR3 DNA, CDR3 protein. D genes are given only for firm matches. Size is omitted from some rows. Given values are once, few, many or a class for expanded clones.

TRBJ1-6	-	TRBV24-1	-	TGTGCCACCAGTGATTTGCAAGGGGGTATTATTTGTTGGCCGATCTCCTATAATTCACCCCTCCACTTT	CATSDLQGGIICWPISYNSPLHF
TRBJ2-5	few	TRBV6-4	-	TGTGCCAGCAGCACAGGACCCCAAGAGACCCAGTACTTC	CASSTGPQETQYF
TRBJ1-4	-	TRBV28	-	TGTGCCAGCAGTTTAGTGTTGGGAGACGAAAAACTGTTTTTT	CASSLVLGDEKLFF
TRBJ2-3	-	TRBV13	-	TGTGCCAGCACCCACTACGGAGATACGCAGTATTTT	CASTHYGDTQYF
TRBJ2-5	-	TRBV5-6	-	TGTGCCAGCAGCGATACAGTAGGGAGGGGGGAGACCCAGTACTTC	CASSDTVGRGETQYF
TRBJ1-2	-	TRBV12-3/TRBV12-4	TRBD1	TGTGCCAGCAGAAAACAGGGGAACTATGGCTACACCTTC	CASRKQGNYGYTF
TRBJ1-1	-	TRBV28	-	TGTGCCAGCAAGGTAGGGAACACTGAAGCTTTCTTT	CASKVGNTEAFF
TRBJ1-3	-	TRBV4-3	-	TGCGCCAGCAGCCATGATTCCGGTGGGAGCTCTGGAAACACCATATATTTT	CASSHDSGGSSGNTIYF
TRBJ2-7	once	TRBV7-2	-	TGTGCCAGCAGCTTACAAACAGGAGCCTACGAGCAGTACTTC	CASSLQTGAYEQYF
TRBJ2-7	-	TRBV2	-	TGTGCCACCGGGACTGGGGGGCCCTACGAGCAGTACTTC	CATGTGGPYEQYF
TRBJ2-1	-	TRBV5-1	-	TGCGCCAGCGGAAATCTGAATGAGCAGTTCTTC	CASGNLNEQFF
TRBJ2-2	-	TRBV28	-	TGTGCCAGCAGTTTAGATAACCGGGGAGCTGTTTTT	CASSLDNRGAVF
TRBJ2-1	-	TRBV2	-	TGTGCCAGCAGTGTCTCGGGAGTGGGGTACAATGAGCAGTTCTTC	CASSVSGVGYNEQFF
TRBJ2-5	-	TRBV6-5	-	TGTGCCAGCGGGAGGGAGACCCAGTACTTC	CASGRETQYF
TRBJ2-3	-	TRBV29-1	-	TGCAGCGTTGCCGGACTAAACGCAGATACGCAGTATTTT	CSVAGLNADTQYF
TRBJ2-1	-	TRBV7-8	TRBD2	TGTGCCAGCAGCTCCCAAACTAGCGGGAGCTACAATGAGCAGTTCTTC	CASSSQTSGSYNEQFF
TRBJ1-3	-	TRBV11-2	-	TGTGCCAGCAGCTTACCAAGATTTCCTGGAAACACCATATATTTT	CASSLPRFPGNTIYF
TRBJ2-7	-	TRBV5-1	-	TGCGCCAGCAACTCCCTCGGGACCGACGAGCAGTACTTC	CASNSLGTDEQYF
TRBJ2-3	-	TRBV12-5	-	TGTGCTAGTGGTTTGGATACCGGCACAGATACGCAGTATTTT	CASGLDTGTDTQYF
TRBJ1-4	-	TRBV5-1	-	TGCGCCAGCAGCTCCAACGGTGCAACTAATGAAAAACTGTTTTTT	CASSSNGATNEKLFF
TRBJ1-2	-	TRBV6-6	TRBD1	TGTGCCAGCAGTTACTCAGACCGGACAGGGTATGGCTACACCTTC	CASSYSDRTGYGYTF
TRBJ1-4	-	TRBV6-1	TRBD1	TGTGCCAGCAGTGAGTCGATTGGGAACAGGGGGAATGAAAAACTGTTTTTT	CASSESIGNRGNEKLFF
TRBJ2-7	-	TRBV19	-	TGTGCCAGTAGTTGGGGCCTAAACTACGAGCAGTACTTC	CASSWGLNYEQYF
TRBJ2-3	-	TRBV5-4	TRBD2	TGTGCCAGCAGCGAAGAGCGGGAGGTCAGCACAGATACGCAGTATTTT	CASSEEREVSTDTQYF
TRBJ2-3	-	TRBV6-1	-	TGTGCCAGCAGTGAAGTAGTGGGCCAAAGCACAGATACGCAGTATTTT	CASSEVVGQSTDTQYF
TRBJ1-5	-	TRBV30	-	TGTGCCTGGAGTGACGGAGGGGGCAATCAGCCCCAGCATTTT	CAWSDGGGNQPQHF
TRBJ2-1	few	TRBV19	-	TGTGCCAGTAGTTTAGATCGGAGCTCCTACAATGAGCAGTTCTTC	CASSLDRSSYNEQFF
TRBJ2-1	-	TRBV28	-	TGTGCCAGCAGTCCACCAACCCCCTACAATGAGCAGTTCTTC	CASSPPTPYNEQFF
TRBJ2-1	-	TRBV7-2	TRBD2	TGTGCCAGCAGAAGCGGGAGATCGAATGAGCAGTTCTTC	CASRSGRSNEQFF
TRBJ2-2	-	TRBV7-3	-	TGTGCCAGCAGCTTAATCGGGTCGAACACCGGGGAGCTGTTTTTT	CASSLIGSNTGELFF
TRBJ1-1	-	TRBV13	-	TGTGCCAGCAGCGAACGTCCGGGGACTGAAGCTTTCTTT	CASSERPGTEAFF
TRBJ1-3	-	TRBV19	-	TGTGCCAGTACCCCTATGGCCACAGCAAGCTCTGGAAACACCATATATTTT	CASTPMATASSGNTIYF
TRBJ2-4	-	TRBV4-1	TRBD2	TGCGCCAGCAGCCAACTGGCGGGAGAGAAGGCCAAAAACATTCAGTACTTC	CASSQLAGEKAKNIQYF
TRBJ2-7	-	TRBV6-6	-	TGTGCCAGCAGTCGGCAGGGTGACTCCTACGAGCAGTACTTC	CASSRQGDSYEQYF
TRBJ1-3	-	TRBV27	-	TGTGCCAGCAGTTCAATGGCGGGCGGAAACACCATATATTTT	CASSSMAGGNTIYF
TRBJ2-1	once	TRBV4-1	-	TGCGCCAGCAGCCCAGCCAACGGACAGCAGCAGTTCTTC	CASSPANGQQQFF
TRBJ1-3	-	TRBV5-1	TRBD1	TGCGCCAGCAGACCTGGGACAGTTGGAAACACCATATATTTT	CASRPGTVGNTIYF
TRBJ2-5	-	TRBV5-4	-	TGTGCCAGCAGCCCATGGGGCGAAGAGACCCAGTACTTC	CASSPWGEETQYF